The T cell receptor beta chain described here comes from a study of cytomegalovirus exposure and HLA in healthy donors. The PCR was carried out with 60 Vbeta primers and 13 Jbeta primers. Profiled with immunoSEQ multiplex PCR; TCRdb holds only in-frame clones, not every one. Here the sample spans 150,000 to 200,000 clones, 70% to 75% being singletons. In germline, CDR1 is MGHRA, CDR2 YSYEKL. Between the trimmed V and J ends, which lost 0 bases and 5 bases, there was a span of 4 bases. The CDR3 is 12 amino acids. Sequencing input: PBMCs. The source is a man in his late teens or twenties in good health and CMV-seropositive. The chain recombines TRBV4-1 with TRBJ2-5; no firm D call. As DNA, the CDR3 is TGCGCCAGCAGCCAAGAAAGCGAGACCCAGTACTTC. This gives the protein CASSQESETQYF.